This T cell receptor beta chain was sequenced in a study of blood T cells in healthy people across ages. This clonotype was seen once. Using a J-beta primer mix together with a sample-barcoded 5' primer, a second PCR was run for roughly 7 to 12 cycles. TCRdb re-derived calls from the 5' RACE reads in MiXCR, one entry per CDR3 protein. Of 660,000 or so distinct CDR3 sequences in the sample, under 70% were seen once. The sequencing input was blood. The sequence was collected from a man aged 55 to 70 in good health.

CDR3 region: CASRRAGVYEQYF. The CDR3, as DNA: TGTGCCAGCAGGAGAGCGGGGGTCTACGAGCAGTACTTC. V is TRBV27 and J is TRBJ2-5; 8 bases fit TRBD2. The J call is uncertain, as TRBJ2-7 better fits the DNA end. The CDR3 spans 13 residues. Germline V gene data show CDR1 as MNHEY and CDR2 as SMNVEV (reference sequence).